The count of the clone carrying this TCR beta chain is one. Its target is unknown. This specimen belongs to a study of beta chain features in type 1 diabetes. Whole-study results and caveats: A pattern of fewer insertions and more deletions at VDJ junctions was seen in type 1 diabetes patients. In all four CD4+ subsets, TCRB CDR3 length was significantly, moderately reduced in type 1 diabetes.

Expressed TCRB transcripts were sequenced, since all the RNA that had been isolated was reverse transcribed. TCRdb's copy holds only in-frame clones and misses some; the assay was immunoSEQ multiplex PCR. This sample has about 740,000 clones; roughly an eighth occur once, and the top ten carry 0.022%. Sequenced material: naive CD4+ T cells from blood. This sequence originates from a man in his late teens or twenties with type 1 diabetes.

The CDR3 reads CASGSADRGNSPLHF. The CDR3 DNA follows: TGTGCCAGCGGCTCGGCCGACAGGGGGAACTCACCCCTCCACTTT. The rearrangement joins TRBV27 to TRBJ1-6; TRBD1 agrees at 9 bases. Trimming cost V 8 bases and J 10 bases; bases outside gene matches: 12. Germline V lookup: CDR1 MNHEY, CDR2 SMNVEV (reference sequence). The CDR3 covers 15 residues.